Listed below are T cell receptor beta chains from one sample, sequenced in a study of early T cells in non-severe SARS-CoV-2 infection. TCRdb independently ran MiXCR on the 5' RACE reads; one entry per CDR3 protein. Among 69,000 or so distinct CDR3 sequences listed, roughly 9.4% were seen once. The source material was whole blood. Receptors originate from an adult who was a healthcare worker with PCR-confirmed SARS-CoV-2 infection or an uninfected control (not recorded which). Each CDR3 is given with its conserved first and last residue. D genes are given only for firm matches. The size field is filled for only some rows; it gives once, few, many or a size class.

D: -; size: many; V: TRBV7-2; J: TRBJ2-3; DNA: TGTGCCAGCAGCCCGAATGGGGCCGATACGCAGTATTTT; CDR3: CASSPNGADTQYF
D: -; size: few; V: TRBV5-1; J: TRBJ2-7; DNA: TGCGCCAGCAGCCGTTACGGGTTAGAGCAGTACTTC; CDR3: CASSRYGLEQYF
D: -; size: many; V: TRBV29-1; J: TRBJ2-1; DNA: TGCAGCGTTGAAAAACAGCTGGGGGATGAGCAGTTCTTC; CDR3: CSVEKQLGDEQFF
D: -; size: few; V: TRBV29-1; J: TRBJ2-3; DNA: TGCAGCGTTGGTGATGGCACAGATACGCAGTATTTT; CDR3: CSVGDGTDTQYF
D: -; size: -; V: TRBV30; J: TRBJ2-3; DNA: TGTGCCTGGGCGCAGGGGAGCACAGATACGCAGTATTTT; CDR3: CAWAQGSTDTQYF
D: -; size: many; V: TRBV5-1; J: TRBJ1-6; DNA: TGCGCCAGCAGCTTCTCCGAATATAATTCACCCCTCCACTTT; CDR3: CASSFSEYNSPLHF
D: -; size: -; V: TRBV12-3/TRBV12-4; J: TRBJ2-5; DNA: TGTGCCAGCAGCGACATATTACAAGAGACCCAGTACTTC; CDR3: CASSDILQETQYF
D: -; size: many; V: TRBV11-3; J: TRBJ2-3; DNA: TGTGCCAGCTCCGCCCGTGGGGGACAAGACACAGATACGCAGTATTTT; CDR3: CASSARGGQDTDTQYF
D: -; size: -; V: TRBV3-2; J: TRBJ1-3; DNA: TGTGCCAGCAGCCAGCAGTACCGCATCTCTGGAAACACCATATATTTT; CDR3: CASSQQYRISGNTIYF
D: -; size: many; V: TRBV7-8; J: TRBJ2-7; DNA: TGTGCCAGCAGCTTAGAGGGGGGTCTAGCGCGGTACGAGCAGTACTTC; CDR3: CASSLEGGLARYEQYF
D: -; size: -; V: TRBV20-1; J: TRBJ1-1; DNA: TGCAGTGTCCGGGCGGGCACTGAAGCTTTCTTT; CDR3: CSVRAGTEAFF
D: TRBD2; size: many; V: TRBV4-3; J: TRBJ2-2; DNA: TGCGCCAGCAGACAGGAGACTAGCGGGTACACCGGGGAGCTGTTTTTT; CDR3: CASRQETSGYTGELFF
D: TRBD2; size: -; V: TRBV7-2; J: TRBJ2-7; DNA: TGTGCCAGCAGCTTAGATCTAGCGGGAGCGTGGGAGCAGTACTTC; CDR3: CASSLDLAGAWEQYF
D: -; size: many; V: TRBV27; J: TRBJ1-1; DNA: TGTGCCAGCAGCTTAGGAGGGAACACTGAAGCTTTCTTT; CDR3: CASSLGGNTEAFF
D: -; size: few; V: TRBV18; J: TRBJ1-5; DNA: TGTGCCAGCTCACCTGAGATCGGTAGCAATCAGCCCCAGCATTTT; CDR3: CASSPEIGSNQPQHF
D: TRBD2; size: many; V: TRBV10-3; J: TRBJ2-3; DNA: TGTGCCATCAGTGACGCTAGCGGGACAGACACAGATACGCAGTATTTT; CDR3: CAISDASGTDTDTQYF
D: TRBD1; size: -; V: TRBV29-1; J: TRBJ2-7; DNA: TGCAGCGTTGAAGCCGGGACAGACTTTTACGAGCAGTACTTC; CDR3: CSVEAGTDFYEQYF
D: -; size: -; V: TRBV20-1; J: TRBJ2-3; DNA: TGCAGTGCTGACCTTGGGGTTGAGGGACCAGATACGCAGTATTTT; CDR3: CSADLGVEGPDTQYF
D: TRBD1; size: many; V: TRBV12-3/TRBV12-4; J: TRBJ1-1; DNA: TGTGCCAGCAGTCGATTACCCAGGGACAGCTTGGCTTTCTTT; CDR3: CASSRLPRDSLAFF
D: -; size: -; V: TRBV24-1; J: TRBJ2-5; DNA: TGTGCCACCAGTGACATTTCCGGGTACCAAGAGACCCAGTACTTC; CDR3: CATSDISGYQETQYF
D: TRBD2; size: many; V: TRBV20-1; J: TRBJ2-1; DNA: TGCAGTGCTGCGCCGGGCGGGAGAAATGAGCAGTTCTTC; CDR3: CSAAPGGRNEQFF
D: -; size: -; V: TRBV5-1; J: TRBJ1-1; DNA: TGCGCCAGCAGCTTGGGACTGTCCCTAGGGATGAACACTGAAGCTTTCTTT; CDR3: CASSLGLSLGMNTEAFF
D: -; size: -; V: TRBV7-2; J: TRBJ1-1; DNA: TGTGCCAGCAGCTTAGTTCCAGGGGAGCGCACTGAAGCTTTCTTT; CDR3: CASSLVPGERTEAFF
D: TRBD1; size: medium-sized; V: TRBV20-1; J: TRBJ1-2; DNA: TGCAGTGCTAGTAAGGGGGCCACTTCCGATGGCTACACCTTC; CDR3: CSASKGATSDGYTF
D: -; size: -; V: TRBV14; J: TRBJ2-1; DNA: TGTGCCAGCAGCCCCTTGTGGGGGGAAACCTACAATGAGCAGTTCTTC; CDR3: CASSPLWGETYNEQFF
D: TRBD1; size: many; V: TRBV11-1; J: TRBJ1-1; DNA: TGTGCCAGCAGCTTTGACAGGGCCCGGGCTTTCTTT; CDR3: CASSFDRARAFF
D: -; size: -; V: TRBV21-1; J: TRBJ2-7; DNA: TGTGCCAGCAGCCCAGGACTAGCGATCTTATACGAGCAGTACTTC; CDR3: CASSPGLAILYEQYF
D: TRBD1; size: few; V: TRBV11-2; J: TRBJ2-3; DNA: TGTGCCAGCAGCTTAGGAACGACAGGGTCGGGGGATACGCAGTATTTT; CDR3: CASSLGTTGSGDTQYF
D: -; size: -; V: TRBV4-2; J: TRBJ1-2; DNA: TGTGTCAGCAGCCAAGCGGGGAGGGATGGCTACACCTTC; CDR3: CVSSQAGRDGYTF
D: -; size: many; V: TRBV11-3; J: TRBJ2-1; DNA: TGTGCCAGCAGCTTAGTGTCCGGGGCCCCTTACAATGAGCAGTTCTTC; CDR3: CASSLVSGAPYNEQFF
D: -; size: -; V: TRBV27; J: TRBJ2-1; DNA: TGTGCCAGCAATAGGCGGTTAAGCCCTTACAATGAGCAGTTCTTC; CDR3: CASNRRLSPYNEQFF
D: -; size: many; V: TRBV5-4; J: TRBJ1-1; DNA: TGTGCCAGCAGCTTGTTAAGTGCGGGGAGTTACACTGAAGCTTTCTTT; CDR3: CASSLLSAGSYTEAFF
D: TRBD1; size: -; V: TRBV6-5; J: TRBJ2-7; DNA: TGTGCCAGCCGCCGCCAGGGGGTTTCCTACGAGCAGTACTTC; CDR3: CASRRQGVSYEQYF
D: -; size: many; V: TRBV7-8; J: TRBJ2-3; DNA: TGTGCCAGCAGCTTATTCCAGGGCAACACAGATACGCAGTATTTT; CDR3: CASSLFQGNTDTQYF
D: -; size: many; V: TRBV12-3/TRBV12-4; J: TRBJ1-4; DNA: TGTGCCAGCAGTTTAAGGCAGGGACGAAGGGAAAAACTGTTTTTT; CDR3: CASSLRQGRREKLFF
D: TRBD2; size: few; V: TRBV19; J: TRBJ2-5; DNA: TGTGCCAGTAGTGTGGGACTAGCGGAAGGGGAGACCCAGTACTTC; CDR3: CASSVGLAEGETQYF
D: -; size: -; V: TRBV29-1; J: TRBJ2-1; DNA: TGCAGCGTTTCGACTAGTTTGCTTAGCGGAGTCTACAATGAGCAGTTCTTC; CDR3: CSVSTSLLSGVYNEQFF
D: -; size: -; V: TRBV2; J: TRBJ2-1; DNA: TGTGCCAGCAGTGAAGGCTCTAACAATGAGCAGTTCTTC; CDR3: CASSEGSNNEQFF
D: -; size: few; V: TRBV5-4; J: TRBJ1-2; DNA: TGTGCCAGTAGGGACGTTGGAGACTATGGCTACACCTTC; CDR3: CASRDVGDYGYTF
D: -; size: many; V: TRBV12-3/TRBV12-4; J: TRBJ1-5; DNA: TGTGCCAGCAGTCCACAGGTGGGGAATAGCAATCAGCCCCAGCATTTT; CDR3: CASSPQVGNSNQPQHF
D: TRBD1; size: -; V: TRBV6-5; J: TRBJ1-1; DNA: TGTGCCAGCAGCCCCGGGACAGACGGCGACTTAGCTTTCTTT; CDR3: CASSPGTDGDLAFF
D: TRBD2; size: many; V: TRBV27; J: TRBJ2-1; DNA: TGTGCCAGCAGTTTATCACTAGCGACCGAGCAGTTCTTC; CDR3: CASSLSLATEQFF
D: TRBD2; size: few; V: TRBV3-1; J: TRBJ2-7; DNA: TGTGCCAGCAGCCAGTGGTCTCAGCGGGAGATCAACGAGCAGTACTTC; CDR3: CASSQWSQREINEQYF
D: TRBD1; size: many; V: TRBV24-1; J: TRBJ2-1; DNA: TGTGCCACCAGCGACTTTACCGGGACAGCCTACAATGAGCAGTTCTTC; CDR3: CATSDFTGTAYNEQFF
D: -; size: few; V: TRBV3-1; J: TRBJ2-5; DNA: TGTGCCAGCAGCCAAGATTTTGGCAGACAAGAGACCCAGTACTTC; CDR3: CASSQDFGRQETQYF
D: -; size: many; V: TRBV11-2; J: TRBJ2-6; DNA: TGTGCCAGCAGCTTAGACTGGGCCAACGTCCTGACTTTC; CDR3: CASSLDWANVLTF
D: TRBD1; size: -; V: TRBV7-9; J: TRBJ2-7; DNA: TGTGCCCGGCAGTGGTCCCGGGACAGGACCTACGAGCAGTACTTC; CDR3: CARQWSRDRTYEQYF
D: TRBD2; size: -; V: TRBV6-4; J: TRBJ2-1; DNA: TGTGCCAGCAGTGCTGTCGCGGGAGGCCCCCGTGAGCAGTTCTTC; CDR3: CASSAVAGGPREQFF
D: TRBD2; size: many; V: TRBV7-2; J: TRBJ2-5; DNA: TGTGCCAGCAGCTTAGTGGGAGGGGTTCAAGAGACCCAGTACTTC; CDR3: CASSLVGGVQETQYF
D: -; size: -; V: TRBV5-1; J: TRBJ2-3; DNA: TGCGCCAGCAGATTAGCGATCCCTAACACAGATACGCAGTATTTT; CDR3: CASRLAIPNTDTQYF
D: -; size: few; V: TRBV6-2/TRBV6-3; J: TRBJ2-2; DNA: TGTGCCACCAGCGGGCCCGGGGAGCTGTTTTTT; CDR3: CATSGPGELFF
D: -; size: many; V: TRBV6-2/TRBV6-3; J: TRBJ1-1; DNA: TGTGCCAGCAGTTTGGAATTCAGCGAAGCTTTCTTT; CDR3: CASSLEFSEAFF
D: TRBD1; size: -; V: TRBV5-6; J: TRBJ2-3; DNA: TGTGCCAGCAGCCGCGGACAGGGGAATCCAGATACGCAGTATTTT; CDR3: CASSRGQGNPDTQYF
D: -; size: few; V: TRBV5-1; J: TRBJ1-4; DNA: TGCGCCAGCAGCTTTGGGACAAATAATGAAAAACTGTTTTTT; CDR3: CASSFGTNNEKLFF
D: -; size: -; V: TRBV7-9; J: TRBJ1-3; DNA: TGTGCCAGCAGCTTTGGCGATGGAAACACCATATATTTT; CDR3: CASSFGDGNTIYF
D: -; size: many; V: TRBV5-1; J: TRBJ2-7; DNA: TGCGCCAGCAGCTCTCGGGGGCCCGAAAAGTTCTACGAGCAGTACTTC; CDR3: CASSSRGPEKFYEQYF